This T cell receptor beta chain was sequenced in a study of T cells in Graves' hyperthyroidism and ophthalmopathy. The TCR beta CDR3 regions underwent amplification using RNA transcripts as the source. The HTBI primer set served for first-round RT-PCR of the TCR CDR3. In TCRdb, the multiplex PCR reads were re-called with MiXCR into one record per CDR3 protein. The sample shows 300,000 to 500,000 distinct CDR3 sequences, around 15% of them seen only once. The sample holds many counts of this clonotype. Germline V gene sequence: CDR1 SGHRS, CDR2 YFSETQ. The CDR3 length is 17 residues. V shed 0 bases, J shed 9 bases, and the junction held 11 bases outside the gene matches. Patients were excluded because of uncontrolled infection, other autoimmune disease, pregnancy or lactation.

J is TRBJ2-1 and V is TRBV5-1, with 11 bases fitting TRBD2. Source material: blood. The sequence came from a man over 45 with Graves' ophthalmopathy. The CDR3 DNA is TGCGCCAGCAGCTTGGGCTTACTAGCGGGAGAGGTAATTGAGCAGTTCTTC. Translating it yields CASSLGLLAGEVIEQFF. Looking up the rest from reference TRBV5-1 and TRBJ2-1 gives the full variable domain: KAGVTQTPRYLIKTRGQQVTLSCSPISGHRSVSWYQQTPGQGLQFLFEYFSETQRNKGNFPGRFSGRQFSNSRSEMNVSTLELGDSALYLCASSLGLLAGEVIEQFFGPGTRLTVL.